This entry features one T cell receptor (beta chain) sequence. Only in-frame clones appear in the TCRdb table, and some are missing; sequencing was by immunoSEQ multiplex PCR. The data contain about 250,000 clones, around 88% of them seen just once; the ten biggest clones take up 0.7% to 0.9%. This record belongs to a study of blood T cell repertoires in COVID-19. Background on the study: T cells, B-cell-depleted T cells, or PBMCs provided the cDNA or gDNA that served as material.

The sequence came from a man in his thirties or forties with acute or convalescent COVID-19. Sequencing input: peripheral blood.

CDR3 residues: CASSRGHRNTEAFF. The DNA of the CDR3 is TGTGCCAGCAGCCGAGGGCACAGGAACACTGAAGCTTTCTTT. The gene calls are TRBV3-1 (or the pseudogene TRBV3-2) and TRBJ1-1, with D uncertain. Deletions cut 4 bases from V and 1 base from J, with 10 bases between. In germline, CDR1 is LGHDT, CDR2 YNNKEL (reference sequence). This CDR3 has 14 residues.